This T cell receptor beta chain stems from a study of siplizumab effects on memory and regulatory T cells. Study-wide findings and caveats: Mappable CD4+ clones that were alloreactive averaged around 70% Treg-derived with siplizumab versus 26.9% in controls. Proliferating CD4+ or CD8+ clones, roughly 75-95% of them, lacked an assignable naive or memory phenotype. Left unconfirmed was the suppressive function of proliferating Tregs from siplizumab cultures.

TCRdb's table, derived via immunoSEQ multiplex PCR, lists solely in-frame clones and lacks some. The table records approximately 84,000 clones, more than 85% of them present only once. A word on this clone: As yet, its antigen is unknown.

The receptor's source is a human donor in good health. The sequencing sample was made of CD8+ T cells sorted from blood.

CDR3 loop: CASSSGGGGHPAETQYF. The CDR3 coding sequence is TGTGCCAGCAGCTCCGGGGGGGGAGGGCATCCCGCAGAGACCCAGTACTTC. The chain employs TRBV9 and TRBJ2-5; 8 nucleotides line up with TRBD2. Per germline, CDR1 SGDLS and CDR2 YYNGEE. This CDR3 contains 17 residues. V was pared by 4 bases and J by 4 bases, with 15 bases of the junction left unmatched.